This passage covers 14 T cell receptor beta chains from one sample sequenced in a study of T cells after yellow fever vaccination. TCRdb re-called the 5' RACE reads through MiXCR, storing one row per CDR3 protein. This table has around 250,000 distinct CDR3 sequences, less than 9% appearing once. The sequencing used CD4+ T cells sorted from PBMCs, collected 15 days after the yellow fever booster vaccination. These receptors were collected from a man aged 25-45 years who received the YFV17D yellow fever vaccine.

In its sample, this clonotype was seen a few times. The gene calls are TRBV11-1 and TRBJ2-2; 9 bases map to TRBD1. The CDR3 loop spans 18 amino acids. The trim removed 1 base at V and 5 bases at J, leaving 11 bases unmatched. Germline V CDR1 and CDR2: SGHAT, FQDESV (reference sequence). The chain's CDR3 is CASSLVAGQGAGTGELFF. The CDR3 DNA follows: TGTGCCAGCAGCTTAGTCGCGGGACAGGGTGCCGGAACCGGGGAGCTGTTTTTT.

This clonotype appeared many times. The chain carries TRBV27 and TRBJ2-3; 11 nucleotides line up with TRBD2. The germline V gene has CDR1 MNHEY and CDR2 SMNVEV (reference sequence). V shed 5 bases and J 0 bases; nucleotides not matched to a gene: 16. The CDR3 covers 20 residues. The CDR3 is CASSARTSGHRRSSTDTQYF. In DNA, the CDR3 is TGTGCCAGCAGTGCCCGGACTAGCGGGCACAGGCGGTCTAGCACAGATACGCAGTATTTT.

The gene calls are TRBV7-8 and TRBJ2-3; D is uncertain. V gave up 5 bases and J gave up 6 bases, with 15 bases separating them. The germline CDR1 and CDR2 sequences are SGHVS and FQNEAQ. This CDR3 is built from 14 residues. This CDR3 reads CASSPPLKIDTQYF. The CDR3 DNA reads TGTGCCAGCAGCCCCCCTCTGAAAATCGATACGCAGTATTTT.

This clonotype has a count of ten or more. V and J are TRBV5-1 and TRBJ2-5; the match to TRBD1 covers 7 bases. Trimming cost V 0 bases and J 5 bases; bases outside gene matches: 10. The CDR3 has 16 residues. The germline V gene encodes CDR1 SGHRS and CDR2 YFSETQ. The CDR3 DNA reads as TGCGCCAGCAGCTTGGAGGGGGCCACGGGGACGGAGACCCAGTACTTC. This sequence encodes CASSLEGATGTETQYF.

V usage is TRBV5-1 and J usage is TRBJ2-5; D ambiguous. Per germline, CDR1 SGHRS and CDR2 YFSETQ. Trimming stripped 0 bases from V and 1 base from J, with 7 bases between. The CDR3 is 14 amino acids. CDR3: CASSLDGVQETQYF. Written as DNA, the CDR3 is TGCGCCAGCAGCTTGGATGGGGTCCAAGAGACCCAGTACTTC.

This clonotype was picked up many times. V usage is TRBV7-9 and J usage is TRBJ2-7; the match to TRBD2 covers 7 bases. After removal of 0 bases from V and 6 bases from J, the junction contained 11 bases not matched to a gene. CDR1 is SEHNR and CDR2 is FQNEAQ in the germline V gene (reference sequence). The CDR3 loop spans 16 amino acids. CDR3 nucleotide sequence: TGTGCCAGCAGCTTAGCCGCAGCGGGGAAAGGTCTCGAGCAGTACTTC. This gives the protein CASSLAAAGKGLEQYF.

This clonotype was seen repeatedly, ten times or more. The chain employs TRBV20-1 and TRBJ1-1; D remains ambiguous. The CDR3 contains 14 residues. V dropped 4 bases and J dropped 1 base, with 13 bases sitting between them. CDR1 is DFQATT and CDR2 is SNEGSKA in the germline V gene (reference sequence). The CDR3 bases are TGCAGTGCTAATCCGGCGGCAGCGAACACTGAAGCTTTCTTT. Translating it yields CSANPAAANTEAFF.

This clonotype was seen more than once but under ten times. The V and J genes are TRBV5-1 and TRBJ2-1; D is uncertain. Germline loops: CDR1 SGHRS, CDR2 YFSETQ. The CDR3 sequence is 11 residues long. V was shortened by 4 bases and J by 6 bases, with 5 bases between the two germline ends. The CDR3: CASSKVNEQFF. As DNA, the CDR3 is TGCGCCAGCAGCAAGGTCAATGAGCAGTTCTTC.

As DNA, the CDR3 is TGTGCCAGCACCGCTAGCGGGAGGGCCTCCAATGAGCAGTTCTTC. Residues: CASTASGRASNEQFF. The genes are TRBV12-3 or TRBV12-4 and TRBJ2-1; 12 bases match TRBD2. The CDR3 consists of 15 residues. Trimming cost V 7 bases and J 6 bases; bases outside gene matches: 7.

The chain carries TRBV5-1 and TRBJ2-7; D not certain. Trimming removed 0 bases from V and 0 bases from J, with 13 bases in between. Germline V gene data show CDR1 as SGHRS and CDR2 as YFSETQ. The CDR3 runs to 16 residues. The CDR3 region is CASSLVGSPPSYEQYF. The CDR3 coding sequence is TGCGCCAGCAGCTTGGTAGGGTCGCCCCCCTCCTACGAGCAGTACTTC.

This clonotype was counted many times. Here the CDR3 reads CSVGESGANVLTF. Here the CDR3 DNA reads TGCAGCGTTGGGGAGTCTGGGGCCAACGTCCTGACTTTC. This sequence joins TRBV29-1 and TRBJ2-6, with a weak D call TRBD2 (5 bases). V lost 4 bases and J lost 1, with 5 bases in between. Germline V lookup: CDR1 SQVTM, CDR2 ANQGSEA. This CDR3 region has 13 residues.

This clonotype was counted ten times or more. Relative to the germline gene, one junction end is altered; a read error may explain this. V gene TRBV16 combines with J gene TRBJ1-2, with D unclear. Germline-derived CDR1 and CDR2 are KGHSY and FQNENV. The CDR3 is 14 amino acids. The CDR3 DNA follows: TGTGCCAGCAGCCAATTACAACCCGAGGCGATTGGGCCTTTC. Encoded protein: CASSQLQPEAIGPF.

This clonotype has just a few counts. The genes are TRBV9 and TRBJ2-7, with 10 bases fitting TRBD1. V was clipped by 2 bases and J by 3 bases; unmatched bases: 2. Germline CDR1 and CDR2: SGDLS and YYNGEE. The CDR3 spans 14 residues. This CDR3 reads CASSVGQGLYEQYF. The CDR3 DNA follows: TGTGCCAGCAGCGTGGGACAGGGGCTCTACGAGCAGTACTTC.

This clonotype was seen ten or more times. The chain recombines TRBV9 with TRBJ1-3, with 7 bases lining up with TRBD1. Losses at the gene ends were 2 bases for V and 4 bases for J; bases not matched to a gene: 3. Germline CDR1 SGDLS, CDR2 YYNGEE. The CDR3 spans 14 residues. The CDR3 loop reads CASSVGTVGNTIYF. The CDR3 DNA follows: TGTGCCAGCAGCGTGGGGACAGTGGGAAACACCATATATTTT.